Listed below are T cell receptor beta chains from one sample, sequenced in a study of blood T cell repertoires in COVID-19. Assay: immunoSEQ multiplex PCR; the TCRdb copy retains only in-frame clones and omits some. The table lists tens of thousands of clones, around 82% of them singletons, with approximately 5.3% in the top ten. Input material: peripheral blood. Source of these receptors: a man aged 50-60 years with active COVID-19. The conserved cysteine and the conserved F or W are not part of the CDR3 here. Fields, in order: V gene, J gene, CDR3 protein.

>TRBV6-1|TRBJ1-1
ASSEVPTMGGNTEAF
>TRBV4-2|TRBJ2-7
ASSQVAGAGYEQY
>TRBV19|TRBJ1-5
ASLQGFGRNQPQH
>TRBV28|TRBJ1-2
ASSRGRANYGYT
>TRBV27|TRBJ2-1
ASRIGGSSYNEQF
>TRBV25-1|TRBJ2-7
ASSTPVAGTAAYEQY
>TRBV9|TRBJ1-1
ASSPRQNPGTEAF
>TRBV7-9|TRBJ1-4
ASIPGQTNEKLF
>TRBV3-1/TRBV3-2|TRBJ2-3
ASSHYSGTSGRGGTDTQY
>TRBV4-1|TRBJ1-5
ASSPGLRSSGPQH
>TRBV5-1|TRBJ1-3
ASSLGDTGGTNTIY
>TRBV5-1|TRBJ2-3
ASSLVASGGSDTQY
>TRBV4-2|TRBJ2-7
ASSQETGQFSYEQY
>TRBV5-1|TRBJ2-1
ASSLDPDSLRNNEQF
>TRBV6-5|TRBJ2-1
ATSVTGTSYNEQF
>TRBV19|TRBJ1-5
ASIRTPWSNQPQH
>TRBV15|TRBJ2-2
ATSAERGGRTGELF
>TRBV12-5|TRBJ2-1
ASGLSPTGYNEQF
>TRBV5-6|TRBJ1-6
ASSRSSYNSPLH
>TRBV27|TRBJ2-2
ASSPGTGAGELF
>TRBV28|TRBJ2-1
ASRSWGEAYNEQF
>TRBV5-8|TRBJ2-1
ASSWSGGESYNEQF
>TRBV5-3|TRBJ2-1
ARSFPDRGSYNEQF
>TRBV4-1|TRBJ2-1
ASSQVIAGGHNEQF
>TRBV6-5|TRBJ1-6
AIGGQENSPLH
>TRBV3-1/TRBV3-2|TRBJ1-1
ASSPSGGTEAF
>TRBV6-5|TRBJ1-2
ASSYSRGAHGYT
>TRBV9|TRBJ2-1
ASSVDLAGGVEEQF
>TRBV7-2|TRBJ2-3
ASSLAASGGGSTDTQY
>TRBV6-2/TRBV6-3|TRBJ2-1
ASSYRSSNEQF
>TRBV27|TRBJ2-1
ASSPLAGSYNEQF
>TRBV3-1/TRBV3-2|TRBJ2-7
ASSQDTNSYEQY
>TRBV2|TRBJ2-1
ASGGGKSSYNEQF
>TRBV28|TRBJ1-1
ASRTGGTEAF
>TRBV5-4|TRBJ2-5
ASSLGGGGKTQY
>TRBV28|TRBJ2-3
ASSLRNLYGPVGLHTQY
>TRBV27|TRBJ1-1
ASSFSRDRLLGTEAF
>TRBV18|TRBJ1-4
ASSRGSLNEKLF
>TRBV2|TRBJ2-2
ASRTDRAVGELF
>TRBV6-6|TRBJ2-7
ASSKGDTAPSYEQY
>TRBV5-1|TRBJ2-2
ASSLGQGVNTGELF
>TRBV15|TRBJ2-5
ATSPDRGETQY
>TRBV6-2/TRBV6-3|TRBJ2-1
ASSSRTSGIYNEQF
>TRBV7-2|TRBJ2-7
ASSLSGTLTYEQY
>TRBV28|TRBJ2-1
ASLPTSGTYNEQF
>TRBV5-1|TRBJ2-7
ASRTTSGSAMEQY
>TRBV30|TRBJ1-1
AWTTSGTGGWGNTEAF
>TRBV21-1|TRBJ2-3
ASILSAGADTQY
>TRBV9|TRBJ2-2
ASSVVGNTGELF
>TRBV9|TRBJ2-3
ASSEVSGDRTDTQY
>TRBV11-1|TRBJ2-7
ASSPQGVGEQY
>TRBV3-1/TRBV3-2|TRBJ2-3
ASSQGGGTDTQY
>TRBV5-4|TRBJ1-2
ASSLVGRDSRVDT